This T cell receptor (beta chain) was identified in a study of cytomegalovirus exposure and HLA in healthy donors. Each donor was nominally healthy when sampled (though unrecorded immune exposures were likely). Overall study findings and caveats: Per a prior analysis, the majority of TCR beta V segments were productive roughly 87% or roughly 30% of the time.

Germline lookup yields CDR1 SEHNR and CDR2 FQNEAQ (reference sequence). The CDR3 has 13 amino acids. Trimming took off 7 bases at V and 0 bases at J, with 9 bases between the two ends. A multiplex PCR was run with 60 Vbeta primers and 13 Jbeta primers. Method: immunoSEQ multiplex PCR; TCRdb's copy keeps in-frame clones and lacks some. The profile shows 65,000 to 85,000 clones, 65% to 85% of them singletons. Notes on this clone: Its antigen remains unknown.

The chain employs TRBV7-9 and TRBJ2-5; D ambiguous. This TCR was sampled from a man between 60 and 75 years old in good health and CMV-seropositive. Sequencing input: PBMCs. In nucleotides, the CDR3 is TGTGCCAGCAAAGCTGAGTACCAAGAGACCCAGTACTTC. Its translation: CASKAEYQETQYF.